The 31 T cell receptor beta chains in this list originate from one sample, sequenced in a study of human T cells and chemical hapten exposure. Via MiXCR, TCRdb re-called the RACE reads, giving one row per CDR3 protein. The data hold about 65,000 distinct CDR3 sequences, with around 6.1% observed a single time. Noted time point: healthy volunteer bleed at 6 weeks. The template was total RNA from unfractionated whole blood. What was sequenced was whole blood. The source is a female donor in good health. Some clones in this sample may be carry-over from other donors' samples.

V gene TRBV23-1 combines with J gene TRBJ1-5; 8 bases align to TRBD1. TRBV23-1 is recorded as an ORF, its role being uncertain. With V trimmed by 2 bases and J by 2 bases, 5 bases remained unmatched. The CDR3 totals 16 residues. DNA for the CDR3: TGCGCCAGCAGTCAACCTGACAGGGGCGGCAATCAGCCCCAGCATTTT. Encoded protein: CASSQPDRGGNQPQHF.

At least ten counts were recorded for this clonotype. This chain's CDR3 is CASIRTVETQYF. Here the CDR3 DNA reads TGTGCCAGCATACGTACAGTTGAGACCCAGTACTTC. The chain employs TRBV2 and TRBJ2-5; D remains ambiguous. Germline assignment: CDR1 SNHLY and CDR2 FYNNEI. V shed 7 bases and J shed 5 bases, with 11 bases lying between them. The CDR3 loop spans 12 amino acids.

This clonotype was seen repeatedly, ten times or more. This chain connects TRBV6-5 to TRBJ1-1; 8 nucleotides align to TRBD1. The junction had 8 bases not matched to a gene; V was cut back by 6 bases and J by 5 bases. Germline-derived CDR1 and CDR2 are MNHEY and SVGAGI. The CDR3 has 14 residues. For the CDR3, the DNA is TGTGCCAGCAGCCCGACAGGGGTGAGGACTGAAGCTTTCTTT. This encodes CASSPTGVRTEAFF.

This clonotype has a handful of counts. The chain links TRBV7-8 to TRBJ2-5; weak D call: TRBD2 (5 bases). Per the germline V gene, CDR1 is SGHVS and CDR2 is FQNEAQ. The CDR3 runs to 15 residues. Trimming took 4 bases from V and 1 from J, leaving 13 bases between them. This CDR3 reads CASSSNGGTQETQYF. The CDR3 DNA is TGTGCCAGCAGCTCCAACGGAGGAACCCAAGAGACCCAGTACTTC.

This clonotype was recorded many times. The rearrangement uses TRBV11-2 and TRBJ2-7, with D perhaps matching TRBD2 (6 bases). CDR1 and CDR2 from the germline V gene are SGHAT and FQNNGV. With 3 bases removed from V and 1 base from J, the gap between germline ends came to 13 bases. The CDR3 sequence is 15 residues long. The CDR3 reads CASSLGYSGSYEQYF. The CDR3 DNA is TGTGCCAGCAGCTTGGGTTACAGCGGGTCCTACGAGCAGTACTTC.

This clonotype was picked up many times. The rearrangement links TRBV5-5 to TRBJ1-4; TRBD1 matches 8 bases. J was trimmed by 0 bases and V by 1 base; bases with no gene match: 11. The CDR3 consists of 19 residues. Germline lookup yields CDR1 SGHKS and CDR2 YYEKEE (reference sequence). The CDR3 protein is CASSLYGQGVTATNEKLFF. Written as DNA, the CDR3 is TGTGCCAGCAGCTTGTACGGACAGGGCGTAACTGCAACTAATGAAAAACTGTTTTTT.

The V call is TRBV28, the J call TRBJ2-7; the D gene is possibly TRBD1 (8 bases). This CDR3 is 16 amino acids long. Germline assignment: CDR1 MDHEN and CDR2 SYDVKM. V shed 3 bases and J shed 3 bases, with 18 bases lying between them. CDR3 nucleotides: TGTGCCAGCAGTTTTCCGGACAGGGACTACGGCTACGAGCAGTACTTC. Its translation is CASSFPDRDYGYEQYF.

This clonotype came up a few times. The V gene is TRBV5-4, the J gene TRBJ1-5, with TRBD1 as a possible D gene (5 bases). Germline-derived CDR1 and CDR2 are SGHNT and YYREEE (reference sequence). CDR3 size: 13 residues. Trimming removed 2 bases at V and 4 bases at J, with 7 bases between. The DNA of the CDR3 is TGTGCCAGCAGCTTCGGGGGGAATCAGCCCCAGCATTTT. Encoded protein: CASSFGGNQPQHF.

This clonotype was detected many times. The rearrangement joins TRBV29-1 to TRBJ1-5; a possible D gene is TRBD1 (6 bases). This CDR3 comprises 13 residues. V lost 6 bases, J lost 1 base, and 10 bases lay in between. Germline assignment: CDR1 SQVTM and CDR2 ANQGSEA. DNA of the CDR3: TGCAGCGTGAAACAGGGAAGCAATCAGCCCCAGCATTTT. Translating it yields CSVKQGSNQPQHF. The entire variable domain, with the rest obtained from reference TRBV29-1 and TRBJ1-5, is as follows: SAVISQKPSRDICQRGTSLTIQCQVDSQVTMMFWYRQQPGQSLTLIATANQGSEATYESGFVIDKFPISRPNLTFSTLTVSNMSPEDSSIYLCSVKQGSNQPQHFGDGTRLSIL.

This clonotype was picked up a small number of times. CDR3 sequence reads: CASSLVRDGYTF. In nucleotides, the CDR3 is TGTGCCAGCAGTTTAGTCAGGGATGGCTACACCTTC. The chain has TRBV28 and TRBJ1-2; possible D gene TRBD1, 5 bases. Per germline, CDR1 MDHEN and CDR2 SYDVKM. Trimming pared 2 bases from V and 6 bases from J, leaving 7 bases between. CDR3 length: 12 residues.

This chain uses TRBV6-1 with TRBJ2-4, with no clear D. Germline V gene lookup returns CDR1 MNHNS and CDR2 SASEGT. V gave up 7 bases and J gave up 0 bases, with 10 bases separating them. The CDR3 runs to 14 residues. In DNA, the CDR3 is TGTGCCAGCAAGGAGAGATTAGCCAAAAACATTCAGTACTTC. This gives the protein CASKERLAKNIQYF.

This clonotype has ten or more counts. V and J are TRBV29-1 and TRBJ2-5; D might be TRBD1 or TRBD2, each matching 5 bases. Germline loops: CDR1 SQVTM, CDR2 ANQGSEA. V was pared by 7 bases and J by 4 bases, with 16 bases between. CDR3 length equals 13 residues. Here the CDR3 reads CSAAQPGRETQYF. The CDR3 DNA is TGCAGCGCGGCCCAGCCAGGGAGAGAGACCCAGTACTTC.

V is TRBV4-1 and J is TRBJ1-1; D is unresolved. Germline CDR1 reads MGHRA; CDR2 reads YSYEKL. V lost 1 base, J lost 3 bases, and 12 bases lay in between. The CDR3 sequence is 15 residues long. CDR3 amino acids: CASSQGAVRDTEAFF. DNA for the CDR3: TGCGCCAGCAGCCAAGGCGCCGTAAGGGACACTGAAGCTTTCTTT.

Ten or more counts support this clonotype. The chain joins TRBV28 to TRBJ2-6; D is perhaps TRBD2 (5 bases). The CDR3 covers 15 residues. The germline gives CDR1 MDHEN, CDR2 SYDVKM. With 4 bases removed from V and 4 bases from J, the gap between germline ends came to 11 bases. The CDR3 DNA follows: TGTGCCAGCAGTTCTCGCGGGCCGGGGGCCAACGTCCTGACTTTC. This sequence encodes CASSSRGPGANVLTF.

There are many counts of this clonotype. V gene TRBV6-2 or TRBV6-3 combines with J gene TRBJ1-1, with unresolved D. Trimming removed 6 bases at V and 5 bases at J, with 4 bases between. Germline V gene lookup returns CDR1 MNHEY and CDR2 SVGEGT. The CDR3 consists of 10 residues. The CDR3 DNA follows: TGTGCCAGCAGAAGTACTGAAGCTTTCTTT. Encoded protein: CASRSTEAFF.

This clonotype was found many times. The rearrangement joins TRBV2 to TRBJ2-1; 11 bases agree with TRBD2. V shed 2 bases and J 8 bases; nucleotides not matched to a gene: 5. CDR3 size: 15 residues. Germline CDR1 SNHLY, CDR2 FYNNEI. The DNA for the CDR3 is TGTGCCAGCAGTGAAAGGTTAGCGGGAGGGCATGAGCAGTTCTTC. This gives the protein CASSERLAGGHEQFF.

This clonotype was detected ten times or more. The chain joins TRBV12-5 to TRBJ2-7; TRBD2 might be the D (6 bases). Germline V gives CDR1 LGHNT, CDR2 FRNRAP. CDR3 size: 13 residues. V was clipped by 2 bases and J by 7 bases, with 12 bases between them. For the CDR3, the DNA is TGTGCTAGTGGTTTGTCGGGGGTGAGTGAGCAGTACTTC. This codes for CASGLSGVSEQYF.

This clonotype was observed many times. The CDR3 bases are TGTGCCAGTAGAGCAGAACAGGGGGGGTGGACTGAAGCTTTCTTT. Translating gives CASRAEQGGWTEAFF. This chain uses TRBV19 with TRBJ1-1, with TRBD1 matching 8 bases. Germline values: CDR1 LNHDA, CDR2 SQIVND (reference sequence). V lost 6 bases and J lost 5; bases outside the gene matches: 11. The CDR3 spans 15 residues.

The sample holds many counts of this clonotype. The chain joins TRBV20-1 to TRBJ2-3; TRBD1 might be the D (6 bases). Trimming cost V 1 base and J 5 bases, with 13 bases left between them. Germline lookup yields CDR1 DFQATT and CDR2 SNEGSKA (reference sequence). This CDR3 is 14 amino acids long. In nucleotides, the CDR3 is TGCAGTGCTAGAGGGGAACTAGGGGGAGATACGCAGTATTTT. It translates to CSARGELGGDTQYF.

V is TRBV6-1 and J is TRBJ1-1, with TRBD1 matching 7 bases. Germline CDR1 reads MNHNS; CDR2 reads SASEGT. The V gene end was trimmed by 3 bases and the J gene end by 11 bases; junction bases not matched to a gene: 12. The CDR3 is 14 residues long. In DNA, the CDR3 is TGTGCCAGCAGTGAGCGCCGGGACAGCGAGCGGGCTTTCTTT. Protein product: CASSERRDSERAFF.

This clonotype was observed a few times. CDR3 in amino acids: CAWSVPQFGNTIYF. The CDR3, as DNA: TGTGCCTGGAGTGTACCCCAGTTTGGAAACACCATATATTTT. This chain connects TRBV30 to TRBJ1-3; D uncertain. Deletions cut 0 bases from V and 3 bases from J, with 9 bases between. CDR1 is GTSNPN and CDR2 is SVGIG in the germline V gene (reference sequence). The length of the CDR3 is 14 residues. Complete variable domain (other parts from reference TRBV30 and TRBJ1-3): SQTIHQWPATLVQPVGSPLSLECTVEGTSNPNLYWYRQAAGRGLQLLFYSVGIGQISSEVPQNLSASRPQDRQFILSSKKLLLSDSGFYLCAWSVPQFGNTIYFGEGSWLTVV.

The table lists this clonotype with many counts. This chain uses TRBV6-1 with TRBJ2-3; tentative D call: TRBD1 (5 bases). V was shortened by 5 bases and J by 3 bases, with 9 bases between the two germline ends. This CDR3 contains 13 residues. Germline CDR1 reads MNHNS; CDR2 reads SASEGT. The CDR3 is CASSPTGTDTQYF. DNA of the CDR3: TGTGCCAGCAGTCCAACAGGTACAGATACGCAGTATTTT.

This clonotype appeared a few times. This rearrangement joins TRBV5-6 to TRBJ1-3; TRBD1 is a possible D gene (6 bases). This CDR3 has 15 residues. Germline-derived CDR1 and CDR2 are SGHDT and YYEEEE. Trimming pared 1 base from V and 2 bases from J, leaving 10 bases between. The CDR3 here is CASSLTRTAGNTIYF. DNA of the CDR3: TGTGCCAGCAGCTTGACGCGGACAGCTGGAAACACCATATATTTT.

This clonotype was found a few times. The chain links TRBV27 to TRBJ2-7; TRBD1 agrees at 8 bases. Trimming at V came to 5 bases and at J to 3 bases, leaving 6 bases not matched to a gene. The CDR3 has 14 amino acids. Germline V gene lookup returns CDR1 MNHEY and CDR2 SMNVEV (reference sequence). CDR3 residues: CASSPGQGHYEQYF. The CDR3 DNA reads as TGTGCCAGCAGTCCCGGACAGGGCCACTACGAGCAGTACTTC.

The sample holds many counts of this clonotype. The chain carries TRBV12-3 or TRBV12-4 and TRBJ1-5, with D perhaps TRBD1 (6 bases). This CDR3 has 14 residues. The germline V and J ends were trimmed by 5 bases and 3 bases, with 11 bases remaining between them. The CDR3 protein is CASSTTGINQPQHF. For the CDR3, the DNA is TGTGCCAGCAGTACGACAGGAATCAATCAGCCCCAGCATTTT.

This clonotype was observed at least ten times. The V gene is TRBV7-9, the J gene TRBJ2-1, with D maybe TRBD2 (5 bases). Germline CDR1 is SEHNR and CDR2 is FQNEAQ (reference sequence). The CDR3 contains 15 residues. V was pared by 1 base and J by 3 bases, with 10 bases between. The CDR3 is CASSLDGRVYNEQFF. In DNA form, the CDR3 reads TGTGCCAGCAGCTTAGACGGGCGGGTCTACAATGAGCAGTTCTTC.

At least ten counts were recorded for this clonotype. This chain connects TRBV20-1 to TRBJ1-5; TRBD1 matches 7 bases. CDR1 and CDR2 from the germline V gene are DFQATT and SNEGSKA (reference sequence). The length of the CDR3 is 13 residues. J lost 5 bases, V lost 1 base, and 2 bases had no gene match. CDR3: CSARVQGDQPQHF. The CDR3 DNA is TGCAGTGCTAGAGTGCAGGGGGATCAGCCCCAGCATTTT.

This clonotype was seen at least ten times. The chain couples TRBV6-5 to TRBJ2-7, with 10 nucleotides matching TRBD1. The trim removed 4 bases at V and 4 bases at J, leaving 7 bases unmatched. The germline V gene has CDR1 MNHEY and CDR2 SVGAGI. CDR3 length: 15 amino acids. The CDR3 sequence is CASSLSTGGKYEQYF. CDR3 nucleotides: TGTGCCAGCAGTTTGTCGACAGGGGGCAAGTACGAGCAGTACTTC.

This clonotype was seen many times. The rearrangement links TRBV2 to TRBJ1-6, with TRBD1 matching over 9 bases. V lost 4 bases, J lost 5 bases, and 3 bases stayed unmatched. Germline loops: CDR1 SNHLY, CDR2 FYNNEI. The CDR3 extends over 15 amino acids. CDR3 residues: CASSVRQGDNSPLHF. For the CDR3, the DNA is TGTGCCAGCAGTGTCCGACAGGGGGATAATTCACCCCTCCACTTT.

In this sample, this clonotype turned up many times. The chain employs TRBV7-9 and TRBJ2-1, with TRBD1 identical over 8 bases. The V gene end was trimmed by 0 bases and the J gene end by 8 bases; junction bases not matched to a gene: 12. The CDR3 has 17 residues. The V gene's germline CDR1 is SEHNR and CDR2 FQNEAQ (reference sequence). The CDR3 here is CASSLAGGRGLGDEQFF. For the CDR3, the DNA is TGTGCCAGCAGCTTAGCAGGAGGCAGGGGGCTCGGGGATGAGCAGTTCTTC.

This clonotype was found a few times. This rearrangement joins TRBV3-1 to TRBJ2-7, with D tentatively TRBD1 (6 bases). V gave up 1 base and J gave up 3 bases, with 7 bases separating them. This CDR3 is built from 13 residues. The germline V gene has CDR1 LGHDT and CDR2 YNNKEL (reference sequence). CDR3 nucleotides: TGTGCCAGCAGCCAAGGGGACATCTACGAGCAGTACTTC. Amino acids: CASSQGDIYEQYF.